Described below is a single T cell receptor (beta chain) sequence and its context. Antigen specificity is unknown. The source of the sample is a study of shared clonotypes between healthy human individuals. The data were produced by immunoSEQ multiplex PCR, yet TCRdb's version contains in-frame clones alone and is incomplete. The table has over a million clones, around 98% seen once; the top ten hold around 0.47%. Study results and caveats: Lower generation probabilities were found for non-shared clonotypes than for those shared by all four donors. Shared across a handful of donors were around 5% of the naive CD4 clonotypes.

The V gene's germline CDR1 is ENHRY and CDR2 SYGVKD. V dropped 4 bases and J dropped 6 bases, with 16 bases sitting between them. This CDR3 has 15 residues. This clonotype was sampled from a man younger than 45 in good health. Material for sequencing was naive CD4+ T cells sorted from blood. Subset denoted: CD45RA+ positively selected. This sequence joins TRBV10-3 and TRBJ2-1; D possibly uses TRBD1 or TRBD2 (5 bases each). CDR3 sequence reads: CAISGSGTKGNEQFF. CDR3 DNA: TGTGCCATCAGTGGTTCCGGGACCAAAGGCAATGAGCAGTTCTTC.